The entry below describes one TCR beta chain. Its target is not known. The data are from a study of beta chain features in type 1 diabetes. Findings of the study overall: Here, the possible influence of HLA type (on TCRB rearrangement) remained unresolved.

Since all of the isolated RNA was reverse transcribed, expressed TCRB transcripts were what got sequenced. Sequenced by immunoSEQ multiplex PCR; TCRdb stores in-frame clones only, minus some. This sample has about 300,000 clones, with around 7.3% found just once. Germline V lookup: CDR1 SGHVS, CDR2 FQNEAQ. The CDR3 loop spans 15 amino acids. After removal of 4 bases from V and 4 bases from J, the junction contained 6 bases not matched to a gene. This TCR derives from a woman between 18 and 29 years old in good health. V gene TRBV7-8 combines with J gene TRBJ2-1, with 8 bases aligning to TRBD1. The specimen sequenced was central memory CD4+ T cells from blood. The CDR3: CASSSGQGAYNEQFF. The CDR3 coding sequence is TGTGCCAGCAGCTCTGGACAGGGCGCTTACAATGAGCAGTTCTTC.